The 26 T cell receptor beta chains presented below share a single source sample, sequenced in a study of OX40 agonist ivuxolimab in advanced cancers. Generated by immunoSEQ multiplex PCR, the TCRdb table keeps only in-frame clones and is missing some. The sample comprises roughly 79,000 clones, around 93% of which are singletons, and about 10% rests with the top ten. This sample comprised CD4+ or CD8+ T cells sorted from blood, obtained in a trial of the OX40 agonist ivuxolimab. These receptors originate from an adult with an advanced solid tumor such as melanoma, head and neck, liver or kidney cancer.

The V gene is TRBV5-5, the J gene TRBJ2-3; D uncertain. The CDR3 totals 14 residues. The germline CDR1 and CDR2 sequences are SGHKS and YYEKEE (reference sequence). The V and J ends lost 7 bases and 1 base respectively, with 13 bases between them. The CDR3 is CASQKRPGTDTQYF. The CDR3 DNA reads as TGTGCCAGCCAGAAAAGGCCCGGCACAGATACGCAGTATTTT.

The V and J genes are TRBV27 and TRBJ2-7; 7 nucleotides agree with TRBD1. CDR3 length: 14 amino acids. CDR1 and CDR2 (germline): MNHEY, SMNVEV (reference sequence). Germline trimming cut 1 base from V and 0 bases from J; bases unmatched to any gene: 0. CDR3 residues: CASSLWDSSYEQYF. In nucleotides, the CDR3 is TGTGCCAGCAGTTTATGGGACAGCTCCTACGAGCAGTACTTC.

CDR3 amino acids: CASSIFGPHNEQFF. The CDR3 nucleotides read TGTGCCAGTAGTATTTTTGGCCCTCACAATGAGCAGTTCTTC. The chain employs TRBV19 and TRBJ2-1, with D uncertain. The germline V and J ends were trimmed by 3 bases and 5 bases, with 11 bases remaining between them. Germline V lookup: CDR1 LNHDA, CDR2 SQIVND (reference sequence). This CDR3 region has 14 residues.

The rearrangement uses TRBV7-9 and TRBJ2-7; 8 nucleotides align to TRBD2. CDR3 length: 14 amino acids. J lost 6 bases, V lost 5 bases, and 9 bases had no gene match. CDR1 is SEHNR and CDR2 is FQNEAQ in the germline V gene (reference sequence). CDR3 DNA: TGTGCCAGCAGCGGCGGCGGGGGGTTAGCCGAGCAGTACTTC. Amino acids: CASSGGGGLAEQYF.

The rearrangement links TRBV19 to TRBJ2-5; perhaps TRBD1 as D (5 bases). This CDR3 comprises 15 residues. The V gene lost 4 bases and the J gene lost 2 bases, with 14 bases spanning the gap. Germline V gene sequence: CDR1 LNHDA, CDR2 SQIVND (reference sequence). CDR3 nucleotides: TGTGCCAGTAGTACGTACAGGAAGGCGCAAGAGACCCAGTACTTC. Its protein product is CASSTYRKAQETQYF.

This rearrangement joins TRBV6-4 to TRBJ2-1; 10 bases agree with TRBD1. J lost 8 bases, V lost 8 bases, and 12 bases had no gene match. The germline CDR1 and CDR2 sequences are MRHNA and SNTAGT. The CDR3 loop spans 15 amino acids. CDR3 protein: CASAHTTGGIDEQFF. The CDR3 region has the DNA TGTGCCAGCGCTCACACGACAGGGGGCATCGATGAGCAGTTCTTC.

The chain employs TRBV6-5 and TRBJ2-1; the D is unclear. Per the germline V gene, CDR1 is MNHEY and CDR2 is SVGAGI. This CDR3 is 11 amino acids long. V was trimmed by 6 bases and J by 10 bases, leaving 10 bases between them. In DNA form, the CDR3 reads TGTGCCAGCAGAAACACGGTAGAGCAGTTCTTC. It specifies CASRNTVEQFF.

This sequence joins TRBV5-1 and TRBJ2-7, with 8 bases that match TRBD2. V was pared by 0 bases and J by 0 bases, with 5 bases of the junction left unmatched. This CDR3 is built from 16 residues. Germline lookup yields CDR1 SGHRS and CDR2 YFSETQ. CDR3 DNA sequence: TGCGCCAGCAGCTTGGTTTCGGGGGGGAGCTCCTACGAGCAGTACTTC. The encoded protein is CASSLVSGGSSYEQYF. Using reference TRBV5-1 and TRBJ2-7 for the parts outside the CDR3, the full variable domain is KAGVTQTPRYLIKTRGQQVTLSCSPISGHRSVSWYQQTPGQGLQFLFEYFSETQRNKGNFPGRFSGRQFSNSRSEMNVSTLELGDSALYLCASSLVSGGSSYEQYFGPGTRLTVT.

This rearrangement joins TRBV27 to TRBJ2-3; D is ambiguous. Trimming took 0 bases from V and 0 from J, leaving 1 base between them. This CDR3 is 13 amino acids long. Germline CDR1 reads MNHEY; CDR2 reads SMNVEV (reference sequence). Here the CDR3 DNA reads TGTGCCAGCAGTTTATCTAGCACAGATACGCAGTATTTT. Amino acids: CASSLSSTDTQYF.

The chain has TRBV4-1 and TRBJ2-3; 9 bases match TRBD1. Trimming at V came to 6 bases and at J to 5 bases, leaving 6 bases not matched to a gene. Germline CDR1 MGHRA, CDR2 YSYEKL. The CDR3 consists of 14 residues. The CDR3, as DNA: TGCGCCAGCAGGGAACAGGGGGCCGAAGATACGCAGTATTTT. Translation: CASREQGAEDTQYF.

The chain combines TRBV10-2 with TRBJ1-5; D remains unclear. Germline loops: CDR1 WSHSY, CDR2 SAAADI. The CDR3 has 12 amino acids. The V and J ends lost 1 base and 4 bases respectively, with 2 bases between them. The CDR3: CASSEWNQPQHF. CDR3 bases: TGCGCCAGCAGTGAGTGGAATCAGCCCCAGCATTTT.

The genes are TRBV10-3 and TRBJ1-1, with 7 nucleotides matching TRBD1. Germline CDR1 reads ENHRY; CDR2 reads SYGVKD. Trimming at V came to 6 bases and at J to 3 bases, leaving 13 bases not matched to a gene. There are 16 residues in the CDR3. The CDR3 DNA follows: TGTGCCATCAGAGCTCAGGGGGAAGGACACGACACTGAAGCTTTCTTT. It is translated as CAIRAQGEGHDTEAFF.

The J gene is TRBJ2-1, the V gene TRBV5-6; 13 nucleotides align to TRBD2. In germline, CDR1 is SGHDT, CDR2 YYEEEE. Unmatched junction bases numbered 2, after V lost 0 bases and J lost 8 bases. The CDR3 covers 15 residues. As DNA, the CDR3 is TGTGCCAGCAGCTTGGGACTAGCGGGGGGAGATGAGCAGTTCTTC. Its translation: CASSLGLAGGDEQFF.

The J gene is TRBJ1-2, the V gene TRBV13; D perhaps matches TRBD1 (6 bases). This CDR3 has 13 amino acids. V was pared by 5 bases and J by 3 bases, with 10 bases between. In germline, CDR1 is PRHDT, CDR2 FYEKMQ (reference sequence). The CDR3 reads CASSTWTDYGYTF. The DNA for the CDR3 is TGTGCCAGCAGCACCTGGACAGACTATGGCTACACCTTC.

The chain uses TRBV6-1 and TRBJ1-5; D not certain. Germline lookup yields CDR1 MNHNS and CDR2 SASEGT. V was pared by 8 bases and J by 4 bases, with 15 bases between. This CDR3 spans 14 amino acids. The DNA for the CDR3 is TGTGCCAGCGGGCCATTTCGGGGAAATCAGCCCCAGCATTTT. Encoded protein: CASGPFRGNQPQHF.

The table lists this clone with a few counts. The chain links TRBV7-2 to TRBJ1-6; D gene ambiguous. CDR3 size: 15 residues. V was trimmed by 1 base and J by 7 bases, leaving 11 bases between them. CDR1 is SGHTA and CDR2 is FQGNSA in the germline V gene. CDR3 residues: CASSLDSLGNSPLHF. The CDR3 DNA follows: TGTGCCAGCAGCTTAGATAGTCTAGGGAATTCACCCCTCCACTTT. Complete variable domain (other parts from reference TRBV7-2 and TRBJ1-6): GAGVSQSPSNKVTEKGKDVELRCDPISGHTALYWYRQSLGQGLEFLIYFQGNSAPDKSGLPSDRFSAERTGGSVSTLTIQRTQQEDSAVYLCASSLDSLGNSPLHFGNGTRLTVT.

The rearrangement links TRBV5-1 to TRBJ1-6; D gene ambiguous. The CDR3 spans 16 residues. V lost 4 bases, J lost 7 bases, and 18 bases lay in between. In germline, CDR1 is SGHRS, CDR2 YFSETQ. DNA for the CDR3: TGCGCCAGCAGCCGGCAGGCCGTGAGCGAAAATTCACCCCTCCACTTT. As protein: CASSRQAVSENSPLHF.

This chain joins TRBV9 and TRBJ2-1; 9 bases align to TRBD2. This CDR3 contains 14 residues. The germline V gene encodes CDR1 SGDLS and CDR2 YYNGEE. Germline trimming cut 4 bases from V and 8 bases from J; bases unmatched to any gene: 7. In nucleotides, the CDR3 is TGTGCCAGCAGCCCGGGCGGGGGGGCCCATGAGCAGTTCTTC. Its translation: CASSPGGGAHEQFF.

V gene TRBV27 combines with J gene TRBJ2-7; 7 bases match TRBD1. The CDR3 has 16 residues. Germline values: CDR1 MNHEY, CDR2 SMNVEV (reference sequence). With V trimmed by 2 bases and J by 3 bases, 10 bases remained unmatched. The CDR3 spells CASSLVGAAGGYEQYF. The CDR3 bases are TGTGCCAGCAGTTTAGTTGGGGCGGCAGGGGGCTACGAGCAGTACTTC.

The chain links TRBV19 to TRBJ1-6; D call uncertain. Germline CDR1 reads LNHDA; CDR2 reads SQIVND (reference sequence). The length of the CDR3 is 12 residues. Trimming shortened V by 3 bases and J by 12 bases, and 9 bases separated the two germline ends. CDR3 in amino acids: CASSIGSGPLHF. In nucleotides, the CDR3 is TGTGCCAGTAGTATCGGGTCAGGACCCCTCCACTTT. Supplemented by reference TRBV19 and TRBJ1-6, the full variable domain reads DGGITQSPKYLFRKEGQNVTLSCEQNLNHDAMYWYRQDPGQGLRLIYYSQIVNDFQKGDIAEGYSVSREKKESFPLTVTSAQKNPTAFYLCASSIGSGPLHFGNGTRLTVT.

J is TRBJ2-7 and V is TRBV4-3, with D possibly TRBD1 on 6 matching bases. V was clipped by 0 bases and J by 4 bases, with 16 bases between them. CDR3 size: 16 residues. Germline values: CDR1 LGHNA, CDR2 YSLEER. CDR3 sequence: CASSQEQGESWYEQYF. CDR3 DNA: TGCGCCAGCAGCCAAGAACAGGGCGAATCTTGGTACGAGCAGTACTTC.

V usage is TRBV5-1 and J usage is TRBJ2-3; D uncertain. The ends were cut back, 1 base at V and 2 bases at J, with 11 bases in the middle. The V gene's germline CDR1 is SGHRS and CDR2 YFSETQ. The CDR3 runs to 15 residues. The CDR3 DNA follows: TGCGCCAGCAGCTTGAACTCAAAATACACAGATACGCAGTATTTT. It yields the protein CASSLNSKYTDTQYF.

The chain has TRBV6-6 and TRBJ2-5; the D call may be TRBD1 or TRBD2 (6 bases each). V was trimmed by 2 bases and J by 4 bases, leaving 14 bases between them. CDR1 and CDR2 (germline): MNHNY, SVGAGI (reference sequence). The CDR3 contains 15 residues. CDR3 in amino acids: CASSYSWGAAETQYF. The CDR3 DNA reads as TGTGCCAGCAGTTACAGTTGGGGGGCAGCAGAGACCCAGTACTTC.

The V gene is TRBV2, the J gene TRBJ2-7, with D perhaps given as TRBD1 or TRBD2 (5 bases each). The CDR3 runs 13 residues. Trimming pared 8 bases from V and 3 bases from J, leaving 14 bases between. Germline lookup yields CDR1 SNHLY and CDR2 FYNNEI. CDR3: CASSESGSYEQYF. The CDR3 coding sequence is TGTGCCAGCTCCGAATCAGGGAGCTACGAGCAGTACTTC.

This clone came up once. This chain links TRBV10-3 with TRBJ2-3, with TRBD2 as a possible D gene (6 bases). V dropped 10 bases and J dropped 0 bases, with 11 bases sitting between them. In germline, CDR1 is ENHRY, CDR2 SYGVKD. This CDR3 is built from 13 residues. CDR3 DNA: TGTGCCACCCGGGACTTGAGCACAGATACGCAGTATTTT. This codes for CATRDLSTDTQYF.

The chain carries TRBV11-2 and TRBJ1-2; 7 nucleotides agree with TRBD1. With V trimmed by 5 bases and J by 8 bases, 17 bases remained unmatched. The V gene's germline CDR1 is SGHAT and CDR2 FQNNGV. This CDR3 spans 16 amino acids. The DNA of the CDR3 is TGTGCCAGCAGCCCTGTTGAGGGGGCACTCGACCCAGGCTACACCTTC. Its translation: CASSPVEGALDPGYTF.